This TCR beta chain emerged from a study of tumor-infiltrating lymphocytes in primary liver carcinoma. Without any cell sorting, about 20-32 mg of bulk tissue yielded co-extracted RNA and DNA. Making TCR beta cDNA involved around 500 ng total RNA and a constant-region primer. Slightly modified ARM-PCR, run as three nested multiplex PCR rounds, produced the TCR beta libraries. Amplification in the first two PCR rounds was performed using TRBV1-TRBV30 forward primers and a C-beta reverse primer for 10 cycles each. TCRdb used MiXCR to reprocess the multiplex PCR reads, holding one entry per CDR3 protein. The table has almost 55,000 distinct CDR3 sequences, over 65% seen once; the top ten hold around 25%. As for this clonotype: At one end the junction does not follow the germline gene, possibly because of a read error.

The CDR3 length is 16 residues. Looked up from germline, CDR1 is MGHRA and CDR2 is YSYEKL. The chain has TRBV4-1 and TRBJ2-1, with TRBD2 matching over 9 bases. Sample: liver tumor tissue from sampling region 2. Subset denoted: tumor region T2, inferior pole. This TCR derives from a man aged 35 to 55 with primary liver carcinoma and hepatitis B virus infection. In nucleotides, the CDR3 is TGCGCCAGCGGCCAATCCGAGACTAGCGGTGACAATGAGGAGTTCTTC. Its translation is CASGQSETSGDNEEFF.